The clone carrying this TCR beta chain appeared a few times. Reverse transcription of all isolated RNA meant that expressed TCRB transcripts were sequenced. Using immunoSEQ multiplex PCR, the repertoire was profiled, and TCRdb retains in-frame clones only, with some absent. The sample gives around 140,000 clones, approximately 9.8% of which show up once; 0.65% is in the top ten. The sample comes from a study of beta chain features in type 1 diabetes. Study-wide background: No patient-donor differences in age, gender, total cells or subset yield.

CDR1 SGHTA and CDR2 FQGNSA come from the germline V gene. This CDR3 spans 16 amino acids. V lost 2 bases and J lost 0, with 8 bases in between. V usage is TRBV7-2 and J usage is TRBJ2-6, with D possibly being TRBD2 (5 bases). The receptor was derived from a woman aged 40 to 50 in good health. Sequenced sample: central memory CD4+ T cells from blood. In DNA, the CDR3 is TGTGCCAGCAGCTTATATGGAGGCTCTGGGGCCAACGTCCTGACTTTC. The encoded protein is CASSLYGGSGANVLTF.